This T cell receptor (beta chain) was obtained from a study of PD-L1 blockade in urothelial cancer. Sequencing was performed with immunoSEQ multiplex PCR; in TCRdb, only in-frame clones are kept and a portion is missing. The profile shows about 72,000 clones, around 86% of them singletons. The time point is: pretreatment peripheral blood. In the case of this clone: Other nucleotide sequences in the sample specify the same CDR3.

The TCR was taken from a man in his sixties with urothelial cancer. Sample: PBMCs, taken around atezolizumab (anti-PD-L1) treatment.

This CDR3 is CASSLTSLETQYF. The CDR3 DNA reads as TGTGCCAGCAGCTTGACTAGCCTCGAGACCCAGTACTTC. This chain connects TRBV7-3 to TRBJ2-5; 7 bases are a match to TRBD2. CDR1 SGHTA and CDR2 FQGTGA come from the germline V gene. This CDR3 is 13 amino acids long. V shed 3 bases and J 5 bases; nucleotides not matched to a gene: 3.